This T cell receptor (beta chain) was found in a study of T cell responses to AZD1222 COVID-19 vaccine. Findings of the study overall: Without day 14 samples, only post-peak T cell repertoires were studied. It should be noted that donors were predominantly white British and more often female, and clonal diversity was possibly underestimated. With dominance at 160-218 and 743-854, vaccine-associated CD4 TCRs spanned spike.

The sample holds many counts of this clone. What it binds is not known. V lost 1 base, J lost 5 bases, and 8 bases lay in between. The CDR3 length is 13 residues. Germline V gene lookup returns CDR1 MNHNS and CDR2 SASEGT. This table comes from immunoSEQ multiplex PCR, and its TCRdb copy is limited to in-frame clones, with some not included. The sample records 89,000 or so clones, approximately 90% being singletons. V usage is TRBV6-1 and J usage is TRBJ2-5; D is ambiguous. This clonotype originated in an adult who received the AZD1222 COVID-19 vaccine. The specimen comprised peripheral blood, sampled 28 days after the second AZD1222 dose. The CDR3 is CASSEGELETQYF. CDR3 DNA sequence: TGTGCCAGCAGTGAAGGGGAACTCGAGACCCAGTACTTC.